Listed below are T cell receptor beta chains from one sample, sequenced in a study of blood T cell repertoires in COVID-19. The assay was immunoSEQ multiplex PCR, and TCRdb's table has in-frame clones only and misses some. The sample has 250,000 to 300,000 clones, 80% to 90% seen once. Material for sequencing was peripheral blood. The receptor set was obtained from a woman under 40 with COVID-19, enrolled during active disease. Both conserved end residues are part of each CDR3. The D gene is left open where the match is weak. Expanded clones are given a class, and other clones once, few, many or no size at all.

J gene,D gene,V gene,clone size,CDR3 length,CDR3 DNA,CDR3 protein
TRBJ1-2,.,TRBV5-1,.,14,TGCGCCAGCAGCTTGGTTCAGGGTAGTCATGGCTACACCTTC,CASSLVQGSHGYTF
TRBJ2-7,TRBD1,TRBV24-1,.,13,TGTGCCACCAGCCCCGGGACAGGGTACGAGCAGTACTTC,CATSPGTGYEQYF
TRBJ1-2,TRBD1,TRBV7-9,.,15,TGTGCCAGCAGCCCCCGGGACAGACATAACTATGGCTACACCTTC,CASSPRDRHNYGYTF
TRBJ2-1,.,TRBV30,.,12,TGTGCCTGGAGACAGGTACTTAGTGAGCAGTTCTTC,CAWRQVLSEQFF
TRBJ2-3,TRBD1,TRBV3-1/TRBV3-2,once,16,TGTGCCAGCAGCCAAGTACTGGACAGGGGGGAAGATACGCAGTATTTT,CASSQVLDRGEDTQYF
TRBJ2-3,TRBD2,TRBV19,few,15,TGTGCCAGTAGTATCGTAGGCGGGGGATCAGATACGCAGTATTTT,CASSIVGGGSDTQYF
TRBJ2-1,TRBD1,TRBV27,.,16,TGTGCCAGCAGTCTACCTCCAGGGGGTTCCTACAATGAGCAGTTCTTC,CASSLPPGGSYNEQFF
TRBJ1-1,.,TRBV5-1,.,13,TGCGCCAGCAGGGCGGATGTGAACACTGAAGCTTTCTTT,CASRADVNTEAFF
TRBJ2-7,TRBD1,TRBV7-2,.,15,TGTGCCAGCAGCCTCTTTCCGGGACAGGTATACGAGCAGTACTTC,CASSLFPGQVYEQYF
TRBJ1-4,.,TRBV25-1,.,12,TGTGCCAGCGGCGAGCAAGGGGCAGCGCCCTTCTTT,CASGEQGAAPFF
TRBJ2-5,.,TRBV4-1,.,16,TGCGCCAGCAGCCAATATGGGGGGGCGATCCTAGAGACCCAGTACTTC,CASSQYGGAILETQYF
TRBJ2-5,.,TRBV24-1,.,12,TGTGCCACCAGTGATTTGCGAGAGACCCAGTACTTC,CATSDLRETQYF